Detailed here is one T cell receptor (beta chain). The record originates from a study of technical replicates of blood from a handful of donors. Here immunoSEQ multiplex PCR was the method, and the copy in TCRdb shows in-frame clones only, minus some. The sample lists approximately 69,000 clones, approximately 88% seen once, with less than 5% in the top ten. This CDR3 contains 13 residues. Per germline, CDR1 SEHNR and CDR2 FQNEAQ (reference sequence). The ends were cut back, 4 bases at V and 2 bases at J, with 6 bases in the middle. The genes are TRBV7-9 and TRBJ1-3, with a possible D match to TRBD1 (6 bases). The clonotype comes from a human donor in good health. Some clones in this sample may be carry-over from other donors' samples. Sequenced: PBMCs. The CDR3 coding sequence is TGTGCCAGCAGCTGGACAGCTGGAAACACCATATATTTT. This gives the protein CASSWTAGNTIYF.